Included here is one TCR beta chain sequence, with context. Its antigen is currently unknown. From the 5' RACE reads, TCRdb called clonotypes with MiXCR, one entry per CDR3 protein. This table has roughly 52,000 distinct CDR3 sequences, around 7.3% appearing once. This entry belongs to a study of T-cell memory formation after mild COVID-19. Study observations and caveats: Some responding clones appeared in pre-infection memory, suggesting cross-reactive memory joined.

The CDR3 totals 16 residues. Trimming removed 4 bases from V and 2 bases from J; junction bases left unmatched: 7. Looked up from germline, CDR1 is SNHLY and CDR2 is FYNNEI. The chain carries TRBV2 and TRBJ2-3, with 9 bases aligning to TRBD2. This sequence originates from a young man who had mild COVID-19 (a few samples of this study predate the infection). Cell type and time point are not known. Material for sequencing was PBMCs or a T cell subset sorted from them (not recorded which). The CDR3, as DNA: TGTGCCAGCAGTGCTAGCGGGGTCTTTCCCACAGATACGCAGTATTTT. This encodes CASSASGVFPTDTQYF.